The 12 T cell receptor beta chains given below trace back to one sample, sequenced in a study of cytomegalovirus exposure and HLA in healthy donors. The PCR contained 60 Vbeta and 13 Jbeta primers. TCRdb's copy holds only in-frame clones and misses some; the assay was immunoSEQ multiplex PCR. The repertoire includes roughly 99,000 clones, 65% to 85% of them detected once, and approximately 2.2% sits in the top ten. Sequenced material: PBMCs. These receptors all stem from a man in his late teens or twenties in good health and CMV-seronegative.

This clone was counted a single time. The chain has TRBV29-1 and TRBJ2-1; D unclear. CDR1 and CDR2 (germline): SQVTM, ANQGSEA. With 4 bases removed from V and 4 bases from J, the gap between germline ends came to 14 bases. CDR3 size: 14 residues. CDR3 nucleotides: TGCAGCGTTGCGGCTCCCAGCGCGTACAATGAGCAGTTCTTC. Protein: CSVAAPSAYNEQFF.

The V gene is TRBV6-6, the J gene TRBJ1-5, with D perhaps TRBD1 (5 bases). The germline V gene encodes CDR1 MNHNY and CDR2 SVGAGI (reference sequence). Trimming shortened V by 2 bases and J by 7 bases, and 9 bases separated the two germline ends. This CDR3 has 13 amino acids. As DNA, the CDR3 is TGTGCCAGCAGTTACCCTGGGGGGCAGCCCCAGCATTTT. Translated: CASSYPGGQPQHF.

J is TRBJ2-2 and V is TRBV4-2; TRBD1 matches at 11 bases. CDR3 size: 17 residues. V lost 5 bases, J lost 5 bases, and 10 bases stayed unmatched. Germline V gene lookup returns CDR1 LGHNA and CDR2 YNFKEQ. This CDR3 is CASSGPMGTGGTGELFF. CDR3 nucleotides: TGTGCCAGCAGCGGCCCCATGGGGACAGGGGGTACCGGGGAGCTGTTTTTT.

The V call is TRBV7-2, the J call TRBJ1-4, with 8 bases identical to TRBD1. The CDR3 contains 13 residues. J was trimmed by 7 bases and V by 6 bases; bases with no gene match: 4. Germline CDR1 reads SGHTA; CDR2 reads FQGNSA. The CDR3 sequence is CASSWTGPEKLFF. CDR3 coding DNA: TGTGCCAGCAGTTGGACAGGGCCTGAAAAACTGTTTTTT. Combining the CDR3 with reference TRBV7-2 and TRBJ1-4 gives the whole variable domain GAGVSQSPSNKVTEKGKDVELRCDPISGHTALYWYRQSLGQGLEFLIYFQGNSAPDKSGLPSDRFSAERTGGSVSTLTIQRTQQEDSAVYLCASSWTGPEKLFFGSGTQLSVL.

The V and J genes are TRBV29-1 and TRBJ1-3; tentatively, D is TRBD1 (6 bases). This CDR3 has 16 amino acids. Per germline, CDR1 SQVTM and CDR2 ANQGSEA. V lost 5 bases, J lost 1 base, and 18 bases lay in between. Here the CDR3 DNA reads TGCAGCGTTTCCACCTGGGACACAACTTCTGGAAACACCATATATTTT. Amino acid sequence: CSVSTWDTTSGNTIYF.

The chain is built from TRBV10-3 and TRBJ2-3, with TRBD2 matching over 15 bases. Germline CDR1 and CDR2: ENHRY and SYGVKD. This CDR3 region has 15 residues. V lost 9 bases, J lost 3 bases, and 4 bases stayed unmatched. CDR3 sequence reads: CAIRTSGGATDTQYF. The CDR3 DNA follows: TGTGCCATTAGGACTAGCGGGGGGGCAACAGATACGCAGTATTTT.

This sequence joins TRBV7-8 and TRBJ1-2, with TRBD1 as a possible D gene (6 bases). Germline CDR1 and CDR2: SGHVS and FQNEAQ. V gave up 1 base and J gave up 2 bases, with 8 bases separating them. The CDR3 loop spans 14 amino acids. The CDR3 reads CASSLGQENYGYTF. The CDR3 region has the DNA TGTGCCAGCAGCTTAGGACAGGAGAACTATGGCTACACCTTC.

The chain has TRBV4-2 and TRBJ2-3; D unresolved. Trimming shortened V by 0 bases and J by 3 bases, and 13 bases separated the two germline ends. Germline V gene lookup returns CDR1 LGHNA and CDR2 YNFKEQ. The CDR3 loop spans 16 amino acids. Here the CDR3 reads CASSQESRGGTDTQYF. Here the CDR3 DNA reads TGTGCCAGCAGCCAAGAGTCTAGAGGTGGGACAGATACGCAGTATTTT.

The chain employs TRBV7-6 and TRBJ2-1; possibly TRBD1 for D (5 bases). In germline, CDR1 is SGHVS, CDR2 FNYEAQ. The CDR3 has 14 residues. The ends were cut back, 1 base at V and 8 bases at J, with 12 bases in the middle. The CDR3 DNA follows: TGTGCCAGCAGCTTAGTTGAGACAGACGATGAGCAGTTCTTC. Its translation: CASSLVETDDEQFF.

The CDR3: CASSSWGGATTGELFF. The CDR3 DNA is TGTGCCAGCAGCTCGTGGGGGGGGGCGACCACCGGGGAGCTGTTTTTT. This rearrangement joins TRBV7-2 to TRBJ2-2; maybe TRBD2 (7 bases). V lost 4 bases and J 4 bases, leaving 16 bases between the germline ends. CDR3 size: 16 residues. Germline CDR1 and CDR2: SGHTA and FQGNSA.

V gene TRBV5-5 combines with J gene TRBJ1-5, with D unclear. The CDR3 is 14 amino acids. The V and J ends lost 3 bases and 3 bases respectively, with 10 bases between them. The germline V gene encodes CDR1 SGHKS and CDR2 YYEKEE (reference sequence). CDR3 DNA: TGTGCCAGCAGCTCTATAGTAACCAATCAGCCCCAGCATTTT. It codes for CASSSIVTNQPQHF.

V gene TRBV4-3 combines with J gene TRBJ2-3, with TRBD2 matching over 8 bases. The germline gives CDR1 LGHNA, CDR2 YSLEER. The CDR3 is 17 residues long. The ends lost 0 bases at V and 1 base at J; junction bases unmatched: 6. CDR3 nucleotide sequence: TGCGCCAGCAGCCAAGATCCCATTAGCGGGGGCACAGATACGCAGTATTTT. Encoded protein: CASSQDPISGGTDTQYF.